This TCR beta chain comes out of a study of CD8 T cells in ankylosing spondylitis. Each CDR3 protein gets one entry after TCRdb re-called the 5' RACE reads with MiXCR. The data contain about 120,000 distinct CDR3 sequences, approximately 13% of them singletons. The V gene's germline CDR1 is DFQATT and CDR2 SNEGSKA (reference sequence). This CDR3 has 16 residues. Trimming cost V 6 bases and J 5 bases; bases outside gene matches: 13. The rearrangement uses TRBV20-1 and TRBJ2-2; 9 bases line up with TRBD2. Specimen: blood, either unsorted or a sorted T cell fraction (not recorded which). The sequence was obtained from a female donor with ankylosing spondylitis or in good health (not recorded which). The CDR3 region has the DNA TGCAGTGCCAGGCCAGCGGGGGGACTAAGGACCGGGGAGCTGTTTTTT. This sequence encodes CSARPAGGLRTGELFF.